This T cell receptor (beta chain) was retrieved from a study of shared clonotypes between healthy human individuals. The repertoire was sequenced with immunoSEQ multiplex PCR; TCRdb's copy has only in-frame clones and lacks some. This sample has about 2 million clones; approximately 95% occur once, and the top ten carry around 1%. CD45RO-negative CD8 cells positively selected for CCR7 made up the naive population, which excluded terminally differentiated effector memory CD45RA+ cells. The TCR originated in a man between 18 and 29 years old in good health. Sequencing was performed on naive CD8+ T cells sorted from blood.

DNA for the CDR3: TGTGCCAGCAGGGGGACAGGAGGGGACACTGAAGCTTTCTTT. Protein: CASRGTGGDTEAFF. The chain uses TRBV28 and TRBJ1-1, with 8 bases that match TRBD1. The CDR3 runs 14 residues. With 6 bases clipped from V and 3 bases from J, the junction kept 6 bases outside the gene matches. The V gene's germline CDR1 is MDHEN and CDR2 SYDVKM.